One sample yielded the 18 T cell receptor beta chains listed below, sequenced in a study of blood T cells in healthy people across ages. A second PCR of 7 to 11 cycles used a sample-barcoded 5' primer and a J-beta primer mix. In TCRdb, the 5' RACE reads were re-called with MiXCR into one record per CDR3 protein. The data show about 1.6 million distinct CDR3 sequences, roughly a third seen once. The specimen was blood. All receptors come from a woman aged 30 to 39 in good health.

The rearrangement joins TRBV9 to TRBJ2-5; 10 bases fit TRBD2. The germline gives CDR1 SGDLS, CDR2 YYNGEE. With 4 bases clipped from V and 4 bases from J, the junction kept 10 bases outside the gene matches. The CDR3 covers 16 residues. CDR3 residues: CASSKGASGGGETQYF. The CDR3 DNA reads as TGTGCCAGCAGCAAGGGGGCTAGCGGGGGAGGAGAGACCCAGTACTTC.

There are many counts of this clonotype. The chain is built from TRBV20-1 and TRBJ2-1; possibly TRBD2 for D (6 bases). There are 16 residues in the CDR3. Germline loops: CDR1 DFQATT, CDR2 SNEGSKA (reference sequence). V gave up 1 base and J gave up 4 bases, with 17 bases separating them. CDR3: CSARGTGRLGYNEQFF. The CDR3 region has the DNA TGCAGTGCTAGAGGGACGGGGAGGCTAGGTTACAATGAGCAGTTCTTC.

This clonotype was seen a few times. The V and J genes are TRBV12-3 or TRBV12-4 and TRBJ1-1, with 7 bases that match TRBD1. This CDR3 contains 13 residues. The ends lost 0 bases at V and 10 bases at J; junction bases unmatched: 5. CDR3 sequence: CASSLALGTAAFF. The CDR3 DNA follows: TGTGCCAGCAGTTTAGCGCTGGGGACAGCAGCTTTCTTT.

This rearrangement joins TRBV7-9 to TRBJ1-1, with D perhaps matching TRBD1 (5 bases). The V gene's germline CDR1 is SEHNR and CDR2 FQNEAQ (reference sequence). The CDR3 covers 15 residues. V lost 1 base, J lost 3 bases, and 12 bases lay in between. CDR3 nucleotides: TGTGCCAGCAGCTTAGGGGGTAGAGGGGACACTGAAGCTTTCTTT. Its translation is CASSLGGRGDTEAFF.

The chain links TRBV3-1 to TRBJ2-1; tentatively, D is TRBD2 (5 bases). V lost 1 base to trimming and J lost 6 bases, with 10 bases between them. CDR1 and CDR2 (germline): LGHDT, YNNKEL (reference sequence). The CDR3 runs 14 residues. DNA for the CDR3: TGTGCCAGCAGCCAAGGCCGTCTAGCCAATGAGCAGTTCTTC. It specifies CASSQGRLANEQFF.

This clonotype was seen a handful of times. The chain joins TRBV11-2 to TRBJ2-7; 7 bases align to TRBD2. V shed 0 bases and J 2 bases; nucleotides not matched to a gene: 10. The CDR3 is made up of 17 amino acids. CDR1 SGHAT and CDR2 FQNNGV come from the germline V gene. CDR3 in amino acids: CASSLEPFSGLAYEQYF. The CDR3 DNA follows: TGTGCCAGCAGCTTAGAGCCTTTTAGCGGGCTCGCCTACGAGCAGTACTTC. The full variable domain, in which reference TRBV11-2 and TRBJ2-7 provide the parts outside the CDR3, is EAGVAQSPRYKIIEKRQSVAFWCNPISGHATLYWYQQILGQGPKLLIQFQNNGVVDDSQLPKDRFSAERLKGVDSTLKIQPAKLEDSAVYLCASSLEPFSGLAYEQYFGPGTRLTVT.

This clonotype showed up just a few times. A single base separates this from a much larger clone, so it may be a read error. The chain recombines TRBV20-1 with TRBJ1-2; D ambiguous. Trimming pared 0 bases from V and 6 bases from J, leaving 17 bases between. Germline V gives CDR1 DFQATT, CDR2 SNEGSKA (reference sequence). CDR3 length: 15 amino acids. This CDR3 reads CSARDMAGAGDGYTF. DNA of the CDR3: TGCAGTGCTAGAGATATGGCCGGCGCCGGGGATGGCTACACCTTC.

The chain couples TRBV7-9 to TRBJ1-4; D unresolved. From germline, CDR1 is SEHNR and CDR2 FQNEAQ (reference sequence). V was pared by 0 bases and J by 0 bases, with 5 bases between. The CDR3 loop spans 15 amino acids. In DNA, the CDR3 is TGTGCCAGCAGCTTAGCGCAGGCAACTAATGAAAAACTGTTTTTT. Residues: CASSLAQATNEKLFF.

This clonotype showed up many times. The chain has TRBV9 and TRBJ2-7, with D hard to call. The CDR3 has 14 residues. CDR1 and CDR2 from the germline V gene are SGDLS and YYNGEE. V dropped 0 bases and J dropped 3 bases, with 10 bases sitting between them. The CDR3 reads CASSVEQSNYEQYF. The CDR3 coding sequence is TGTGCCAGCAGCGTAGAACAGTCGAACTACGAGCAGTACTTC.

The chain employs TRBV27 and TRBJ2-3; D is unresolved. The V gene lost 6 bases and the J gene lost 1 base, with 14 bases spanning the gap. Germline lookup yields CDR1 MNHEY and CDR2 SMNVEV (reference sequence). CDR3 size: 15 residues. CDR3 nucleotide sequence: TGTGCCAGCAGCCAGACGATTCGAGGCACAGATACGCAGTATTTT. As protein: CASSQTIRGTDTQYF.

The chain links TRBV20-1 to TRBJ2-5; TRBD2 agrees at 7 bases. CDR1 and CDR2 from the germline V gene are DFQATT and SNEGSKA (reference sequence). V dropped 5 bases and J dropped 5; count of bases not matched to a gene: 11. This CDR3 is 14 amino acids long. DNA of the CDR3: TGCAGTGCTCTTCCATCCGGGAGGCGGGAGACCCAGTACTTC. This translates into CSALPSGRRETQYF.

Here the CDR3 DNA reads TGTGCCAGCAGTTTATTTCTAGCGGGGGATGAGCAGTTCTTC. This gives the protein CASSLFLAGDEQFF. The V and J genes are TRBV27 and TRBJ2-1; 10 positions agree with TRBD2. With 1 base clipped from V and 8 bases from J, the junction kept 2 bases outside the gene matches. CDR3 length: 14 amino acids. Germline values: CDR1 MNHEY, CDR2 SMNVEV (reference sequence).

The chain recombines TRBV20-1 with TRBJ2-1; possible D gene TRBD2, 6 bases. CDR3 size: 13 residues. The V and J ends lost 3 bases and 8 bases respectively, with 14 bases between them. Germline assignment: CDR1 DFQATT and CDR2 SNEGSKA (reference sequence). CDR3 amino acids: CSASGLSSDEQFF. DNA of the CDR3: TGCAGTGCTAGTGGACTATCATCGGATGAGCAGTTCTTC.

A remark on this clonotype: Sequence at one end of the junction differs from germline and may be a read error. The chain has TRBV7-9 and TRBJ2-5; D possibly corresponds to TRBD1 (6 bases). Germline CDR1 is SEHNR and CDR2 is FQNEAQ (reference sequence). The CDR3 spans 15 residues. The CDR3 sequence is CGSSFEGGDLETQYF. The CDR3 DNA is TGTGGCAGCAGCTTCGAAGGGGGTGATCTAGAGACCCAGTACTTC. Full variable domain (remainder filled in from reference TRBV7-9 and TRBJ2-5): DTGVSQNPRHKITKRGQNVTFRCDPISEHNRLYWYRQTLGQGPEFLTYFQNEAQLEKSRLLSDRFSAERPKGSFSTLEIQRTEQGDSAMYLCGSSFEGGDLETQYFGPGTRLLVL.

Written as DNA, the CDR3 is TGTGCCAGCAGCTTAGTTGTGGGAGGGGGCGGCTTCACAGATACGCAGTATTTT. It yields the protein CASSLVVGGGGFTDTQYF. The rearrangement uses TRBV7-9 and TRBJ2-3; D is perhaps TRBD1 or TRBD2 (7 bases each). Germline V gene lookup returns CDR1 SEHNR and CDR2 FQNEAQ (reference sequence). Trimming pared 1 base from V and 2 bases from J, leaving 19 bases between. The CDR3 loop spans 18 amino acids.

This clonotype was recorded a few times. The CDR3 reads CASRPQGHSDGYTF. CDR3 nucleotide sequence: TGTGCCAGCAGACCTCAGGGACACTCCGATGGCTACACCTTC. The chain employs TRBV27 and TRBJ1-2; D might be TRBD1 (6 bases). The V gene lost 6 bases and the J gene lost 6 bases, with 17 bases spanning the gap. This CDR3 has 14 residues. Germline CDR1 and CDR2: MNHEY and SMNVEV (reference sequence).

The chain couples TRBV25-1 to TRBJ2-7, with 12 bases lining up with TRBD2. Germline assignment: CDR1 MGHDK and CDR2 SYGVNS. This CDR3 region has 16 residues. The J segment lost 3 bases and the V segment lost 4 bases, leaving 7 bases of the junction unmatched. The CDR3 coding sequence is TGTGCCAGCAGTGGCAGGACTAGCGGGACCCTCTACGAGCAGTACTTC. Encoded protein: CASSGRTSGTLYEQYF.

There are a few counts of this clonotype. The rearrangement joins TRBV29-1 to TRBJ2-2; tentatively, D is TRBD1 (5 bases). Germline V gene data show CDR1 as SQVTM and CDR2 as ANQGSEA. CDR3 length: 14 residues. V lost 3 bases, J lost 1 base, and 9 bases lay in between. The CDR3 DNA reads TGCAGCGTTGACTCTCAGGGGAACACCGGGGAGCTGTTTTTT. This encodes CSVDSQGNTGELFF.